A single sample is the source of the 3 T cell receptor beta chains below, sequenced in a study of response to subunit inactivated influenza vaccine. A single record per CDR3 protein comes from TCRdb applying MiXCR to the RT-PCR reads. The repertoire holds 550,000 to 800,000 distinct CDR3 sequences, with around 14% as singletons. The sequencing here drew on PBMCs from blood, taken 11 to 12 days after vaccination. These receptor sequences come from a man in his fifties who received an inactivated influenza vaccine.

This clonotype was counted a few times. V usage is TRBV6-1 and J usage is TRBJ2-3; D may match TRBD1 or TRBD2 (5 bases each). Trimming removed 2 bases from V and 5 bases from J, with 20 bases in between. Germline V gene data show CDR1 as MNHNS and CDR2 as SASEGT. This CDR3 region has 17 residues. CDR3 loop: CASSEFGPGSIGDTQYF. DNA for the CDR3: TGTGCCAGCAGTGAATTCGGCCCAGGGAGCATTGGAGATACGCAGTATTTT.

V gene TRBV2 combines with J gene TRBJ2-7; 8 bases are a match to TRBD1. The germline V gene has CDR1 SNHLY and CDR2 FYNNEI. The CDR3 totals 15 residues. The V and J ends lost 8 bases and 5 bases, in that order; junction bases with no gene match: 14. CDR3 sequence reads: CASRYDRGSVHEQYF. Written as DNA, the CDR3 is TGTGCCAGCCGCTACGACAGGGGCAGCGTCCACGAGCAGTACTTC.

J is TRBJ1-5 and V is TRBV6-5; no clear D. Trimming pared 0 bases from V and 5 bases from J, leaving 11 bases between. The CDR3 totals 15 residues. CDR1 and CDR2 from the germline V gene are MNHEY and SVGAGI. This CDR3 reads CASSYSNKADQPQHF. The CDR3 region has the DNA TGTGCCAGCAGTTACTCAAACAAGGCGGATCAGCCCCAGCATTTT.